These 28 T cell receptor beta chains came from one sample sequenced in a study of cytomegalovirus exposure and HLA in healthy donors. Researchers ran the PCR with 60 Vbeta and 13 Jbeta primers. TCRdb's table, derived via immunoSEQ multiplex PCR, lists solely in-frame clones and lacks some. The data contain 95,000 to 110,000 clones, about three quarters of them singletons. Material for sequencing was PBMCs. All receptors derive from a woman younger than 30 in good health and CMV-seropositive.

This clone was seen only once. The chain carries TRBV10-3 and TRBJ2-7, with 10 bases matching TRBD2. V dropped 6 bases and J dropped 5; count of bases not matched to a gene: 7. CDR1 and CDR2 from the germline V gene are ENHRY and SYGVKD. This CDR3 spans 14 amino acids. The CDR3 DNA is TGTGCCATCAGCGCTAGCGGGAGTATCCACGAGCAGTACTTC. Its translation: CAISASGSIHEQYF.

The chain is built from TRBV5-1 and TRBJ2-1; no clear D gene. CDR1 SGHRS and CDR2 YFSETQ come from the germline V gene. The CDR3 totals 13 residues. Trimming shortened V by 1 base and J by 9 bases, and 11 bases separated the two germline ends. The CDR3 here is CASSLRELSEQFF. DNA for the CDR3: TGCGCCAGCAGCTTGAGAGAATTGAGTGAGCAGTTCTTC.

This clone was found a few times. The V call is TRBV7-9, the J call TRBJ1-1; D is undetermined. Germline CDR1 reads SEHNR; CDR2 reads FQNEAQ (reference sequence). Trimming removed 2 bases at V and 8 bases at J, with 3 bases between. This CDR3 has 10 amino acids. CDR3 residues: CASSLREAFF. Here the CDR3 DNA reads TGTGCCAGCAGCTTACGGGAAGCTTTCTTT.

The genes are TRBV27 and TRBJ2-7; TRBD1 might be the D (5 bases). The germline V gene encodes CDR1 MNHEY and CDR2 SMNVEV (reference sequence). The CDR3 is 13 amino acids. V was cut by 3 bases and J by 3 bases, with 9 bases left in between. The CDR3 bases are TGTGCCAGCAGTTTTGGACACAACTACGAGCAGTACTTC. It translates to CASSFGHNYEQYF.

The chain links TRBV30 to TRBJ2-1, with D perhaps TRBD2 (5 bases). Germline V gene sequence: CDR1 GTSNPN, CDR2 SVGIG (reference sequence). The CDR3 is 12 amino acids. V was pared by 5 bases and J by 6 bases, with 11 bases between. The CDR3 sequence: CAWARARNEQFF. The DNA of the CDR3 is TGTGCCTGGGCGAGGGCCCGCAATGAGCAGTTCTTC.

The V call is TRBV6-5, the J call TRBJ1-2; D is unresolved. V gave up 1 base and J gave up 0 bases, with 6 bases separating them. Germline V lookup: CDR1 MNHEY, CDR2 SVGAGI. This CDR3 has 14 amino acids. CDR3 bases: TGTGCCAGCAGTTACTACAGAGCTAACTATGGCTACACCTTC. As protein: CASSYYRANYGYTF.

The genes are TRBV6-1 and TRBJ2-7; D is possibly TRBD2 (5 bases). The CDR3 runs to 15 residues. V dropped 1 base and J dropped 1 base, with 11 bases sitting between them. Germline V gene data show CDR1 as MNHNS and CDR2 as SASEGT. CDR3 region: CASSEVERTSYEQYF. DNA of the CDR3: TGTGCCAGCAGTGAAGTGGAACGGACTTCCTACGAGCAGTACTTC.

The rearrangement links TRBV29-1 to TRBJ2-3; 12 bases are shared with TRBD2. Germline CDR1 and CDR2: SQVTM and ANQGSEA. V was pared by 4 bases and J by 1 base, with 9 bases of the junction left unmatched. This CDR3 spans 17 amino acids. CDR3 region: CSVGTSGIMWGTDTQYF. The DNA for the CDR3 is TGCAGCGTTGGGACTAGCGGGATTATGTGGGGCACAGATACGCAGTATTTT.

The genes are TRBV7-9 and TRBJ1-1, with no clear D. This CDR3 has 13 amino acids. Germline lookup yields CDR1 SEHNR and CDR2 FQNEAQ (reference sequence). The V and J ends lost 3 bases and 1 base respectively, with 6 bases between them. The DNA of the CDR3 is TGTGCCAGCAGCTTCGGGGAGAACACTGAAGCTTTCTTT. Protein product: CASSFGENTEAFF.

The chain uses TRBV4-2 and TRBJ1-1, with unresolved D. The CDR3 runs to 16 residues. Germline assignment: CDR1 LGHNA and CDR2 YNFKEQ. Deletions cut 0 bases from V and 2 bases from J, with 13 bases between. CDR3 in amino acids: CASSQDRGGQNTEAFF. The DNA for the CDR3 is TGTGCCAGCAGCCAAGATCGGGGAGGCCAAAACACTGAAGCTTTCTTT.

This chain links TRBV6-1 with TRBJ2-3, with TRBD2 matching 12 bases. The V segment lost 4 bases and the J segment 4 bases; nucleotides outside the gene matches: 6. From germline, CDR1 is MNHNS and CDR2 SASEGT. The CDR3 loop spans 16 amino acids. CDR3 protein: CASSARLAGVADTQYF. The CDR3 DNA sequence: TGTGCCAGCAGTGCCCGACTAGCGGGAGTCGCAGATACGCAGTATTTT.

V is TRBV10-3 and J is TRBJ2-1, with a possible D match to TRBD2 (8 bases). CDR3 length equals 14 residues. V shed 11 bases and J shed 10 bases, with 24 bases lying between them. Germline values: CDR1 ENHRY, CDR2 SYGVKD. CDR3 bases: TGTGCCGCCCAGGGGGAGCGGGAGAAGTGGGAGCAGTTCTTC. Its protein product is CAAQGEREKWEQFF.

In DNA, the CDR3 is TGCGCCAGCACCGAGAGCGGGAGGGGCTCCTACGAGCAGTACTTC. It translates to CASTESGRGSYEQYF. The chain carries TRBV10-1 and TRBJ2-7, with TRBD2 matching 10 bases. V shed 7 bases and J 0 bases; nucleotides not matched to a gene: 6. The CDR3 contains 15 residues. The germline V gene encodes CDR1 WNHNN and CDR2 SYGVQD (reference sequence).

The CDR3, as DNA: TGTGCCAGCAGTGAAGCTTCGTACCAAGAGACCCAGTACTTC. Translated: CASSEASYQETQYF. The chain joins TRBV6-1 to TRBJ2-5; no definite D call. The V and J ends lost 0 bases and 0 bases respectively, with 5 bases between them. This CDR3 is built from 14 residues. The V gene's germline CDR1 is MNHNS and CDR2 SASEGT.

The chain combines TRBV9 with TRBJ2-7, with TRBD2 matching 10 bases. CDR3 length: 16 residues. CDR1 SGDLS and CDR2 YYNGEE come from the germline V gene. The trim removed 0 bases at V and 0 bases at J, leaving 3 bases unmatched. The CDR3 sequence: CASSVGTSGNSYEQYF. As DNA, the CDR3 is TGTGCCAGCAGCGTAGGCACTAGCGGGAACTCCTACGAGCAGTACTTC.

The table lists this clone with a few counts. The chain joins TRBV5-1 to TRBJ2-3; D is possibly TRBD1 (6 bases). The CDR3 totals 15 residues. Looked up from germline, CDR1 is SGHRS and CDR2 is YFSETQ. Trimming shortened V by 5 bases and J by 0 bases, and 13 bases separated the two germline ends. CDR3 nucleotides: TGCGCCAGCAGGGTGGGGACATCTAGCACAGATACGCAGTATTTT. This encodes CASRVGTSSTDTQYF.

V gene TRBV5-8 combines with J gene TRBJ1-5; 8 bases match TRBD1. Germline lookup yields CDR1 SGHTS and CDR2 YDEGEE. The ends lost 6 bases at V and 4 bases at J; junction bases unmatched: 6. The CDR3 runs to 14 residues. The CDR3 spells CASIPDRGNQPQHF. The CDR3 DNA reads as TGTGCCAGCATACCTGACAGGGGAAATCAGCCCCAGCATTTT.

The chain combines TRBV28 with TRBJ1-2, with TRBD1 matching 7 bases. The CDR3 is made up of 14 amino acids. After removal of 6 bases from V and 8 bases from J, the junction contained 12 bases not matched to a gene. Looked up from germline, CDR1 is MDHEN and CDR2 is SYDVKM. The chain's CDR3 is CASSPRQGPRGYTF. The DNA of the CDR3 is TGTGCCAGCAGCCCCAGACAGGGCCCGCGGGGCTACACCTTC.

CDR3 nucleotides: TGTGCCAGCTCACCACCCAGAGCGGGAGAGAGGAATGAGCAGTTCTTC. This gives the protein CASSPPRAGERNEQFF. V is TRBV18 and J is TRBJ2-1; 8 positions match TRBD2. The germline gives CDR1 KGHSH, CDR2 LQKENI. After removal of 0 bases from V and 7 bases from J, the junction contained 8 bases not matched to a gene. CDR3 size: 16 residues.

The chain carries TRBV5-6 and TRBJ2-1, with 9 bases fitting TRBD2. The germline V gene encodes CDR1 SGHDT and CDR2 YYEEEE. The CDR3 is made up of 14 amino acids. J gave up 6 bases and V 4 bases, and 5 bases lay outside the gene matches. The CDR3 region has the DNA TGTGCCAGCAGCATGTTGACTAGCGGCAATGAGCAGTTCTTC. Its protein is CASSMLTSGNEQFF.

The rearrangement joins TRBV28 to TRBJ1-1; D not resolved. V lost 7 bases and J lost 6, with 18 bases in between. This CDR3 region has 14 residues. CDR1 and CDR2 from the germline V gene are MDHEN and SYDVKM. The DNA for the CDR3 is TGTGCCAGCACCAATGACTTTATAGACGCTGAAGCTTTCTTT. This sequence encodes CASTNDFIDAEAFF. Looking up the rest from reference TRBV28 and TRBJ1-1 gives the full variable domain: DVKVTQSSRYLVKRTGEKVFLECVQDMDHENMFWYRQDPGLGLRLIYFSYDVKMKEKGDIPEGYSVSREKKERFSLILESASTNQTSMYLCASTNDFIDAEAFFGQGTRLTVV.

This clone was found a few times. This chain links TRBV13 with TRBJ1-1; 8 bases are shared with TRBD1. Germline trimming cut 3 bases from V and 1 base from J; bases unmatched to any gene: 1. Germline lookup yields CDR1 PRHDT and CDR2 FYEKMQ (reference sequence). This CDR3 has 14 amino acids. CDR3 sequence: CASSLQGANTEAFF. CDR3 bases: TGTGCCAGCAGCTTGCAGGGGGCGAACACTGAAGCTTTCTTT. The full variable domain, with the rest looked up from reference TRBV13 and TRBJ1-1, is AAGVIQSPRHLIKEKRETATLKCYPIPRHDTVYWYQQGPGQDPQFLISFYEKMQSDKGSIPDRFSAQQFSDYHSELNMSSLELGDSALYFCASSLQGANTEAFFGQGTRLTVV.

In DNA form, the CDR3 reads TGTGCCAGCAGTGGGGGCCCTACCAACTCCTACGAGCAGTACTTC. This encodes CASSGGPTNSYEQYF. The chain couples TRBV6-1 to TRBJ2-7; tentatively, D is TRBD1 (5 bases). V lost 4 bases to trimming and J lost 0 bases, with 13 bases between them. The CDR3 sequence is 15 residues long. Germline V gives CDR1 MNHNS, CDR2 SASEGT.

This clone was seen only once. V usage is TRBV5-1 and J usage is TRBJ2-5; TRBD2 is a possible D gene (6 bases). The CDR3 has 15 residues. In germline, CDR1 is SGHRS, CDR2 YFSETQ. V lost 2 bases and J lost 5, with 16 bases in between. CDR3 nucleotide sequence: TGCGCCAGCAGCTTAAACTTGGGGGGAGCTGAGACCCAGTACTTC. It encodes CASSLNLGGAETQYF.

In DNA, the CDR3 is TGTGCCAGCAGCTTCGGGGACAGGGCGTTCGAGACCCAGTACTTC. It yields the protein CASSFGDRAFETQYF. The rearrangement links TRBV7-9 to TRBJ2-5; the match to TRBD1 covers 9 bases. CDR1 is SEHNR and CDR2 is FQNEAQ in the germline V gene (reference sequence). CDR3 length: 15 amino acids. Trimming took 3 bases from V and 5 from J; bases not matched to a gene: 7.

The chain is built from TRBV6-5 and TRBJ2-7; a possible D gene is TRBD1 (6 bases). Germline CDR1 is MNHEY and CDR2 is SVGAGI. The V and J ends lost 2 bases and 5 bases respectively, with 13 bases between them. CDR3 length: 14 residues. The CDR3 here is CASSYGQGINEQYF. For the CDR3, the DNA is TGTGCCAGCAGTTACGGTCAGGGGATCAACGAGCAGTACTTC.

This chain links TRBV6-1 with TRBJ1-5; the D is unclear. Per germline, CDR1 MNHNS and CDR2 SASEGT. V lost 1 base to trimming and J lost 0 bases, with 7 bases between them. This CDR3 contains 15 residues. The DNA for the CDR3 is TGTGCCAGCAGTGAAGTCCCGAGTAGCAATCAGCCCCAGCATTTT. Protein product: CASSEVPSSNQPQHF.

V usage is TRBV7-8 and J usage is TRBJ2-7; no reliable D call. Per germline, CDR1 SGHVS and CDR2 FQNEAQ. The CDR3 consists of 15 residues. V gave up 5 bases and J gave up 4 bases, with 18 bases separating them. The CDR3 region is CASSPGSSGMYEQYF. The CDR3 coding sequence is TGTGCCAGCAGCCCCGGCAGTTCGGGTATGTACGAGCAGTACTTC.